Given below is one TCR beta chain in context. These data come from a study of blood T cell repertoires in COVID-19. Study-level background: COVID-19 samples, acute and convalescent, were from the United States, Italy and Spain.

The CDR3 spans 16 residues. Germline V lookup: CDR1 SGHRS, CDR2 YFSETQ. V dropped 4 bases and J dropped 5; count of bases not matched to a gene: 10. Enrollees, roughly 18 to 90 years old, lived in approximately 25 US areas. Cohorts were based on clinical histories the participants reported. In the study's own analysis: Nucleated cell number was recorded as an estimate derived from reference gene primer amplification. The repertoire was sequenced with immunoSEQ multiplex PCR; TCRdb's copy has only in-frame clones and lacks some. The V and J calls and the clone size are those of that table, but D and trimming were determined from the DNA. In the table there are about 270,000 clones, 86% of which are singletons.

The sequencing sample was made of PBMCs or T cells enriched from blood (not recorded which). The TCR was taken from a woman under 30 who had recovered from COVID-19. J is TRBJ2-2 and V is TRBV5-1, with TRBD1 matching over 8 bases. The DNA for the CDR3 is TGCGCCAGCAGCCCTAGGACAGGGATGGAGACCGGGGAGCTGTTTTTT. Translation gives CASSPRTGMETGELFF. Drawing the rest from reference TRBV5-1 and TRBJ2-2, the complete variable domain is KAGVTQTPRYLIKTRGQQVTLSCSPISGHRSVSWYQQTPGQGLQFLFEYFSETQRNKGNFPGRFSGRQFSNSRSEMNVSTLELGDSALYLCASSPRTGMETGELFFGEGSRLTVL.